This entry features one TCR beta chain sequence. The antigen is unknown. The data are from a study of shared clonotypes between healthy human individuals. This CDR3 contains 14 residues. CDR1 is MNHNY and CDR2 is SVGAGI in the germline V gene (reference sequence). V was trimmed by 6 bases and J by 2 bases, leaving 14 bases between them. Study-wide points: Sequencing of the sorted subsets was shown by rarefaction to be incomplete despite large depth.

Assay: immunoSEQ multiplex PCR; the TCRdb copy retains only in-frame clones and omits some. The sample has some 2.3 million clones; 90% to 95% are singletons. Source material: naive CD4+ T cells from PBMCs. Subset in this sample: CD45RA+ positively selected. The chain couples TRBV6-6 to TRBJ2-7; TRBD1 is a possible D gene (6 bases). This TCR came from a man between 18 and 29 years old in good health. Some clones in this sample may be carry-over from other donors' samples. The CDR3 bases are TGTGCCAGCAGAGGACAGATATCAACCTACGAGCAGTACTTC. This codes for CASRGQISTYEQYF.